The next 2 T cell receptor beta chains were all read from a single sample in a study of CD8 T cells in ankylosing spondylitis. TCRdb re-derived calls from the 5' RACE reads in MiXCR, one entry per CDR3 protein. The sample has about 300,000 distinct CDR3 sequences, roughly 20% seen once. The sequenced sample consisted of blood, either unsorted or a sorted T cell fraction (not recorded which). The receptors come from a female donor with ankylosing spondylitis or in good health (not recorded which).

V gene TRBV3-1 combines with J gene TRBJ2-7; 7 bases line up with TRBD1. The CDR3 covers 15 residues. The germline V gene has CDR1 LGHDT and CDR2 YNNKEL (reference sequence). J gave up 1 base and V 1 base, and 4 bases lay outside the gene matches. DNA of the CDR3: TGTGCCAGCAGCCAAGGACAGGGAAGATCCTACGAGCAGTACTTC. Translating gives CASSQGQGRSYEQYF.

This clonotype turned up a few times. The rearrangement uses TRBV20-1 and TRBJ1-1, with unresolved D. The CDR3 runs to 14 residues. Germline loops: CDR1 DFQATT, CDR2 SNEGSKA (reference sequence). The ends were cut back, 3 bases at V and 1 base at J, with 12 bases in the middle. CDR3 residues: CSASLAEGNTEAFF. The CDR3 DNA sequence: TGCAGTGCTAGCTTAGCAGAGGGGAACACTGAAGCTTTCTTT.